Listed below are T cell receptor beta chains from one sample, sequenced in a study of blood T cell repertoires in COVID-19. This table comes from immunoSEQ multiplex PCR, and its TCRdb copy is limited to in-frame clones, with some not included. Altogether fewer than 200,000 clones are present, 83% being singletons, with the ten largest covering 2% to 2.5%. The material sequenced was peripheral blood. Receptors were obtained from a woman older than 75 with acute or convalescent COVID-19. Each CDR3 is given with its conserved first and last residue. A D gene is named only where the DNA matches it firmly. The size of a clone is reported for some rows only, either as once, few or many, or as a class for expanded clones.

TRBV7-2	NA	TRBJ1-1	NA	TGTGCCAGCAGCTTATATGGGGGGGGCACTGAAGCTTTCTTT	CASSLYGGGTEAFF
TRBV7-2	NA	TRBJ2-2	NA	TGTGCCAGCAGCGGGGACACATCGAACACCGGGGAGCTGTTTTTT	CASSGDTSNTGELFF
TRBV19	TRBD2	TRBJ2-1	NA	TGTGCCAGTACTAGCGGGTACTACAATGAGCAGTTCTTC	CASTSGYYNEQFF
TRBV7-9	TRBD1	TRBJ2-7	few	TGTGCCAGCAGCTTGGGGACAGGGAGGGAGCAGTACTTC	CASSLGTGREQYF
TRBV11-1	TRBD2	TRBJ2-1	NA	TGTGCCAGCAGCCTAGGAGCGGGGGGCCGCGATGAGCAGTTCTTC	CASSLGAGGRDEQFF
TRBV5-4	TRBD1	TRBJ1-1	NA	TGTGCCAGCAGAGGACAGGGAATATTCGACACTGAAGCTTTCTTT	CASRGQGIFDTEAFF
TRBV6-1	NA	TRBJ1-2	once	TGTGCCAGCAGTGAAACAGGGCCACCTGACGGCTACACCTTC	CASSETGPPDGYTF
TRBV12-3/TRBV12-4	TRBD1	TRBJ2-5	NA	TGTGCCAGCAGTCGGGACAGCCAAGAGACCCAGTACTTC	CASSRDSQETQYF
TRBV19	TRBD1	TRBJ1-6	NA	TGTGCCAGTAGTAGCGGACAGGGGGTAAGGTCACCCCTCCACTTT	CASSSGQGVRSPLHF
TRBV19	TRBD1	TRBJ1-2	NA	TGTGCCAGTAGTATCCCTGCACGACAGGGATGGGATGGCTACACTTTC	CASSIPARQGWDGYTF